A selection of T cell receptor beta chains follows, all from one sample in a study of monozygotic twins with inflammatory bowel disease. Using the 5' RACE reads, TCRdb records one entry per CDR3 protein without DNA. In all, the sample yields 150,000 to 200,000 distinct CDR3 sequences. Sequencing used blood. The receptors were gathered from a human donor with ulcerative colitis or Crohn's disease, or a healthy co-twin of an affected twin (not recorded which). The CDR3 runs from the conserved cysteine through the conserved F or W. The order of the fields is J gene, V gene, CDR3 protein.

TRBJ2-2 TRBV14 CASSHEWDSDTGELFF
TRBJ1-5 TRBV12-3/TRBV12-4 CASSLQGVPNQPQHF
TRBJ1-2 TRBV3-1 CASSHIDYGYTF
TRBJ1-4 TRBV4-2 CASSQYLGQRLSTNEKLFF
TRBJ1-1 TRBV19 CASNSSPGTGGTEAFF
TRBJ2-7 TRBV5-1 CASSFSSGRHTSYEQYF
TRBJ2-1 TRBV5-1 CASSLVGSGSSYNEQFF
TRBJ2-4 TRBV4-1 CASSQVPASKNIQYF
TRBJ2-7 TRBV7-9 CASSLRQQRPYF
TRBJ1-5 TRBV19 CASSIGDQPQHF
TRBJ2-4 TRBV7-2 CASSGRDRGGGMQYF
TRBJ2-7 TRBV12-3/TRBV12-4 CASSFSGLPYEQYF
TRBJ2-7 TRBV7-3 CASSLLVGGSYEQYF
TRBJ2-1 TRBV7-8 CASSPGDRGSYNEQFF
TRBJ1-5 TRBV19 CASSPIVDLWGNQPQHF
TRBJ1-1 TRBV5-1 CASSTGTGGGNTEAFF
TRBJ2-7 TRBV3-1 CASSQVKDRSYEQYF
TRBJ2-7 TRBV5-4 CASSLPGAGPYEQYF
TRBJ2-2 TRBV19 CASRLGTSGREVAGELFF
TRBJ2-1 TRBV5-4 CASSLVKRGEQFF
TRBJ2-7 TRBV5-1 CASSLPQGAGNEQYF
TRBJ2-7 TRBV20-1 CSAMGESDEQYF
TRBJ2-7 TRBV5-1 CASSLFQGVYEQYF
TRBJ2-5 TRBV18 CASSPTRQGQETQYF
TRBJ1-4 TRBV9 CASSLTGTNEKLFF
TRBJ1-4 TRBV6-5 CASSYSRRTSIMKLFF
TRBJ1-5 TRBV28 CASSKQGNSNQPQHF
TRBJ1-5 TRBV12-3/TRBV12-4 CASSRQGAGNQPQHF
TRBJ2-1 TRBV7-2 CASTRTAAVTYNEQFF
TRBJ1-1 TRBV7-6 CASSLAETGANTEAFF
TRBJ2-2 TRBV11-2 CASSLTGAVTGELFF
TRBJ1-5 TRBV12-3/TRBV12-4 CASSLRESQPQHF
TRBJ2-7 TRBV24-1 CATSEGTASYEQYF
TRBJ2-2 TRBV5-1 CASSLRRGVTGELFF
TRBJ2-5 TRBV12-3/TRBV12-4 CASMAQETQYF
TRBJ1-1 TRBV7-2 CASSLAINSGTEAFF
TRBJ2-3 TRBV4-3 CASSPGLVSHTQYF
TRBJ2-7 TRBV3-1 CASSPLRQTSYEQYF
TRBJ1-1 TRBV29-1 CSAGRLNTEAFF